The following is a T cell receptor (beta chain) sequence with its context. Antigen: not known. TCRdb's table, derived via immunoSEQ multiplex PCR, lists solely in-frame clones and lacks some. The sample records about a million clones, approximately 80% being singletons. Trimming removed 3 bases from V and 3 bases from J; junction bases left unmatched: 8. Germline V lookup: CDR1 KGHSH, CDR2 LQKENI. CDR3 size: 17 residues. These data come from a study of shared clonotypes between healthy human individuals. Broader study findings: The study found lower generation probabilities in non-shared clonotypes than in those shared by all four donors. Estimated richness values were generally larger in naive subsets than in memory subsets.

The TCR sequence derives from a man between 18 and 35 years old in good health. This chain uses TRBV18 with TRBJ2-2; TRBD1 matches 9 bases. Sequencing was performed on memory CD4+ T cells sorted from blood. The subset is: CD45RA-negative fraction. CDR3: CASSPRPGQGYTGELFF. The CDR3 nucleotides read TGTGCCAGCTCACCGCGCCCGGGACAGGGATACACCGGGGAGCTGTTTTTT.